This TCR beta chain was captured in a study of PD-L1 blockade in urothelial cancer. On the study more broadly: Starting in about 2014, patients were given atezolizumab (1,200 mg intravenously every 3 weeks). Treatment start was followed by blood analysis at 3 weeks (second dose) and again at 6 weeks. Blood gave a median approximately 130,000 T cells.

Using immunoSEQ multiplex PCR, the repertoire was profiled, and TCRdb retains in-frame clones only, with some absent. The repertoire consists of fewer than 45,000 clones, with roughly 82% occurring once and the leading ten covering 6.5% to 8.5%. The V end lost 1 base, the J end lost 7 bases, and 5 bases lay between the germline ends. Germline values: CDR1 SGHRS, CDR2 YFSETQ. This CDR3 has 11 residues. The time point is: pretreatment peripheral blood. Each patient gave between 1 and 8 samples of peripheral blood mononuclear cells, which were collected pretreatment and during treatment. The J gene is TRBJ1-2, the V gene TRBV5-1; perhaps TRBD1 as D (5 bases). This sequence originates from a man in his fifties or sixties with urothelial cancer. Sequencing used PBMCs, obtained around atezolizumab (anti-PD-L1) treatment. The DNA for the CDR3 is TGCGCCAGCAGCTTGCAGGGTGGCTACACCTTC. Encoded protein: CASSLQGGYTF. The full variable domain, in which reference TRBV5-1 and TRBJ1-2 provide the parts outside the CDR3, is KAGVTQTPRYLIKTRGQQVTLSCSPISGHRSVSWYQQTPGQGLQFLFEYFSETQRNKGNFPGRFSGRQFSNSRSEMNVSTLELGDSALYLCASSLQGGYTFGSGTRLTVV.